The 31 T cell receptor beta chains presented below share a single source sample, sequenced in a study of blood T cell repertoires in COVID-19. Produced via immunoSEQ multiplex PCR; TCRdb's table is partial and in-frame only. The sample yields about 140,000 clones, approximately 88% seen once. Sample: peripheral blood. The receptor source for this set is a man in his sixties with active or convalescent COVID-19.

V usage is TRBV6-5 and J usage is TRBJ2-2, with 8 bases identical to TRBD1. CDR1 is MNHEY and CDR2 is SVGAGI in the germline V gene. V lost 6 bases, J lost 6 bases, and 9 bases stayed unmatched. The CDR3 is made up of 15 amino acids. CDR3 DNA sequence: TGTGCCAGCAGCGACGATTACAGGGGGGCCGGGGAGCTGTTTTTT. This sequence encodes CASSDDYRGAGELFF.

To note about this clone: This CDR3 is also generated by other DNA sequences in the sample. The V gene is TRBV7-9, the J gene TRBJ1-1; 9 bases agree with TRBD1. Germline assignment: CDR1 SEHNR and CDR2 FQNEAQ (reference sequence). This CDR3 is built from 14 residues. V was clipped by 1 base and J by 5 bases; unmatched bases: 2. The CDR3 DNA reads as TGTGCCAGCAGCTTAGGGGACAGGGTGACTGAAGCTTTCTTT. This codes for CASSLGDRVTEAFF.

This clone was picked up a small number of times. The chain combines TRBV12-3 or TRBV12-4 with TRBJ2-7; 9 bases match TRBD1. The CDR3 consists of 13 residues. The V gene end was trimmed by 4 bases and the J gene end by 6 bases; junction bases not matched to a gene: 4. CDR3: CASSSGQGSEQYF. In DNA form, the CDR3 reads TGTGCCAGCAGTTCGGGACAGGGTAGCGAGCAGTACTTC.

The rearrangement joins TRBV18 to TRBJ2-1; TRBD2 agrees at 9 bases. V lost 8 bases, J lost 6 bases, and 8 bases stayed unmatched. The CDR3 is made up of 14 amino acids. Germline lookup yields CDR1 KGHSH and CDR2 LQKENI. DNA for the CDR3: TGTGCCAGCGCACAGATGCGGGAGGGCAATGAGCAGTTCTTC. Its protein is CASAQMREGNEQFF.

CDR3 DNA: TGTGCCTGCTCAGCGGGAGCGGTGAAGTTCTTC. It encodes CACSAGAVKFF. The chain carries TRBV30 and TRBJ2-1, with TRBD2 matching over 8 bases. Germline V CDR1 and CDR2: GTSNPN, SVGIG (reference sequence). There are 11 residues in the CDR3. The junction had 9 bases not matched to a gene; V was cut back by 6 bases and J by 14 bases.

The chain links TRBV12-3 or TRBV12-4 to TRBJ2-7; D possibly corresponds to TRBD2 (7 bases). Trimming cost V 6 bases and J 6 bases, with 15 bases left between them. The CDR3 sequence is 13 residues long. CDR3 DNA sequence: TGTGCCAGCAGAGGGGGGGGAGGGCTCGAGCAGTACTTC. This gives the protein CASRGGGGLEQYF.

This rearrangement joins TRBV28 to TRBJ1-1, with 8 bases that match TRBD1. CDR3 size: 15 residues. Germline values: CDR1 MDHEN, CDR2 SYDVKM. V shed 4 bases, J shed 2 bases, and the junction held 6 bases outside the gene matches. The CDR3 loop reads CASSSPGQGNTEAFF. CDR3 bases: TGTGCCAGCAGTTCCCCCGGACAGGGCAACACTGAAGCTTTCTTT.

The J gene is TRBJ2-1, the V gene TRBV24-1; D possibly corresponds to TRBD2 (5 bases). This CDR3 contains 13 residues. Trimming shortened V by 9 bases and J by 3 bases, and 11 bases separated the two germline ends. CDR1 is KGHDR and CDR2 is SFDVKD in the germline V gene. The CDR3 reads CATQSGFYNEQFF. DNA for the CDR3: TGTGCCACCCAAAGCGGCTTCTACAATGAGCAGTTCTTC.

V and J are TRBV2 and TRBJ2-7; tentative D call: TRBD1 (5 bases). Germline CDR1 and CDR2: SNHLY and FYNNEI. The CDR3 length is 16 residues. The V and J ends lost 5 bases and 1 base respectively, with 18 bases between them. CDR3 bases: TGTGCCAGCAGTCCTCGTGGGGCGGAAAGGTCCTACGAGCAGTACTTC. Translated: CASSPRGAERSYEQYF.

The chain joins TRBV11-2 to TRBJ2-3; 16 nucleotides line up with TRBD2. V was clipped by 7 bases and J by 2 bases; unmatched bases: 9. Germline V CDR1 and CDR2: SGHAT, FQNNGV. The CDR3 loop spans 18 amino acids. CDR3 residues: CASTEGTSGREFTDTQYF. CDR3 DNA sequence: TGTGCCAGCACCGAAGGGACTAGCGGGAGGGAATTCACAGATACGCAGTATTTT.

The rearrangement uses TRBV28 and TRBJ2-4, with a possible D match to TRBD1 (5 bases). Trimming cost V 6 bases and J 0 bases, with 15 bases left between them. Germline CDR1 MDHEN, CDR2 SYDVKM. CDR3 length equals 16 residues. CDR3 protein: CASRVGAALAKNIQYF. In DNA, the CDR3 is TGTGCCAGCAGGGTAGGGGCGGCTCTAGCCAAAAACATTCAGTACTTC.

The chain recombines TRBV30 with TRBJ1-1; TRBD1 matches at 8 bases. Germline assignment: CDR1 GTSNPN and CDR2 SVGIG (reference sequence). This CDR3 has 13 amino acids. The junction had 4 bases not matched to a gene; V was cut back by 0 bases and J by 7 bases. The CDR3 bases are TGTGCCTGGAGTGTTGGCACAGGGGGTGAAGCTTTCTTT. This codes for CAWSVGTGGEAFF.

The gene calls are TRBV5-4 and TRBJ2-5, with 8 bases aligning to TRBD1. J lost 3 bases, V lost 3 bases, and 4 bases had no gene match. The germline V gene has CDR1 SGHNT and CDR2 YYREEE (reference sequence). The CDR3 sequence is 14 residues long. The CDR3 here is CASSSQTGEETQYF. The CDR3 region has the DNA TGTGCCAGCAGCTCCCAGACAGGGGAAGAGACCCAGTACTTC.

This clone has just a few counts. The V gene is TRBV3-1 (or the pseudogene TRBV3-2), the J gene TRBJ1-2; the match to TRBD1 covers 9 bases. Germline assignment: CDR1 LGHDT and CDR2 YNNKEL (reference sequence). The trim removed 0 bases at V and 5 bases at J, leaving 10 bases unmatched. The CDR3 loop spans 17 amino acids. CDR3: CASSQDWTGAAMYGYTF. The CDR3 nucleotides are TGTGCCAGCAGCCAAGATTGGACAGGGGCTGCGATGTATGGCTACACCTTC.

The chain uses TRBV27 and TRBJ1-5, with D tentatively TRBD1 (6 bases). The CDR3 runs to 14 residues. CDR1 and CDR2 (germline): MNHEY, SMNVEV (reference sequence). The germline V and J ends were trimmed by 2 bases and 7 bases, with 12 bases remaining between them. CDR3 protein: CASSLQGPGQPQHF. The CDR3 DNA sequence: TGTGCCAGCAGTTTACAGGGGCCGGGGCAGCCCCAGCATTTT.

This sequence joins TRBV7-6 and TRBJ2-7; 8 bases map to TRBD1. Losses at the gene ends were 5 bases for V and 2 bases for J; bases not matched to a gene: 5. CDR3 length equals 14 residues. CDR1 is SGHVS, CDR2 FNYEAQ, per germline. In nucleotides, the CDR3 is TGTGCCAGCAGCCACAAGACAGGGGCCTACGAGCAGTACTTC. Translation gives CASSHKTGAYEQYF.

The chain combines TRBV10-3 with TRBJ2-7; unclear D gene. Germline assignment: CDR1 ENHRY and CDR2 SYGVKD. Trimming took off 8 bases at V and 0 bases at J, with 17 bases between the two ends. The CDR3 length is 15 residues. The DNA for the CDR3 is TGTGCCATCTCTGAGAATTCAGGCAGCTCCTACGAGCAGTACTTC. This codes for CAISENSGSSYEQYF.

The gene calls are TRBV10-1 and TRBJ1-1; D gene unclear. The CDR3 length is 13 residues. With 3 bases removed from V and 0 bases from J, the gap between germline ends came to 5 bases. The germline gives CDR1 WNHNN, CDR2 SYGVQD (reference sequence). Here the CDR3 reads CASSDQMNTEAFF. Written as DNA, the CDR3 is TGCGCCAGCAGTGACCAAATGAACACTGAAGCTTTCTTT.

Regarding this clone: Other nucleotide sequences from this sample produce the same CDR3. This chain connects TRBV10-2 to TRBJ2-1, with a weak D call TRBD2 (7 bases). Per the germline V gene, CDR1 is WSHSY and CDR2 is SAAADI. This CDR3 region has 16 residues. Trimming pared 6 bases from V and 0 bases from J, leaving 15 bases between. The CDR3 sequence is CASRGGTYPSYNEQFF. The DNA for the CDR3 is TGCGCCAGCAGGGGGGGGACATATCCCTCCTACAATGAGCAGTTCTTC.

The chain employs TRBV28 and TRBJ1-5, with 7 bases fitting TRBD1. Trimming removed 4 bases from V and 5 bases from J; junction bases left unmatched: 8. Germline lookup yields CDR1 MDHEN and CDR2 SYDVKM. The CDR3 is 15 amino acids. The chain's CDR3 is CASSSEGGQYQPQHF. CDR3 DNA sequence: TGTGCCAGCAGTTCCGAAGGGGGACAGTATCAGCCCCAGCATTTT.

The chain couples TRBV7-9 to TRBJ2-7; 8 nucleotides line up with TRBD2. Per germline, CDR1 SEHNR and CDR2 FQNEAQ (reference sequence). The length of the CDR3 is 15 residues. Trimming removed 6 bases from V and 5 bases from J; junction bases left unmatched: 12. The DNA for the CDR3 is TGTGCCAGCAGTTTCCCGGGACTAGTATTGGACGAGCAGTACTTC. Translating it yields CASSFPGLVLDEQYF.

The chain has TRBV7-9 and TRBJ2-3; 11 nucleotides line up with TRBD2. Germline CDR1 and CDR2: SEHNR and FQNEAQ (reference sequence). Trimming cost V 1 base and J 3 bases; bases outside gene matches: 6. The CDR3 runs to 17 residues. Here the CDR3 reads CASSLGATSGTTDTQYF. In DNA form, the CDR3 reads TGTGCCAGCAGCTTAGGCGCGACTAGCGGGACTACAGATACGCAGTATTTT.

V usage is TRBV24-1 and J usage is TRBJ2-3; 8 bases map to TRBD2. Trimming removed 3 bases from V and 5 bases from J; junction bases left unmatched: 12. This CDR3 comprises 17 residues. Germline V lookup: CDR1 KGHDR, CDR2 SFDVKD. The CDR3 loop is CATSDRALKREKDTQYF. CDR3 nucleotide sequence: TGTGCCACCAGTGATCGTGCCTTGAAGCGGGAGAAAGATACGCAGTATTTT.

The chain employs TRBV6-5 and TRBJ2-7; 7 bases map to TRBD2. The CDR3 length is 13 residues. Trimming cost V 9 bases and J 3 bases; bases outside gene matches: 8. Germline V gene sequence: CDR1 MNHEY, CDR2 SVGAGI. This CDR3 is CASCAGVIYEQYF. CDR3 bases: TGTGCCAGTTGCGCGGGAGTTATCTACGAGCAGTACTTC.

This chain links TRBV3-1 (or the pseudogene TRBV3-2) with TRBJ2-7; perhaps TRBD1 as D (6 bases). The CDR3 has 15 amino acids. The V end lost 4 bases, the J end lost 3 bases, and 16 bases lay between the germline ends. Germline CDR1 is LGHDT and CDR2 is YNNKEL (reference sequence). This chain's CDR3 is CASSPTGTRRYEQYF. CDR3 sequence (DNA): TGTGCCAGCAGCCCTACCGGGACAAGACGCTACGAGCAGTACTTC.

The chain couples TRBV19 to TRBJ2-2, with 14 bases that match TRBD2. V was clipped by 8 bases and J by 0 bases; unmatched bases: 5. The germline V gene encodes CDR1 LNHDA and CDR2 SQIVND (reference sequence). The CDR3 loop spans 17 amino acids. CDR3 in amino acids: CASAGLAGGPNTGELFF. The CDR3, as DNA: TGTGCCAGTGCTGGACTAGCGGGAGGTCCGAACACCGGGGAGCTGTTTTTT.

The chain employs TRBV24-1 and TRBJ2-3, with TRBD2 identical over 11 bases. The ends lost 5 bases at V and 5 bases at J; junction bases unmatched: 8. This CDR3 has 16 amino acids. Germline-derived CDR1 and CDR2 are KGHDR and SFDVKD. CDR3 in DNA: TGTGCCACCAGTGGAACTAGCGGGAGTGGTGTAGATACGCAGTATTTT. Translating it yields CATSGTSGSGVDTQYF.

J is TRBJ2-4 and V is TRBV3-1 (or the pseudogene TRBV3-2), with 8 bases lining up with TRBD1. The junction had 8 bases not matched to a gene; V was cut back by 7 bases and J by 6 bases. The germline gives CDR1 LGHDT, CDR2 YNNKEL (reference sequence). This CDR3 contains 14 residues. In DNA form, the CDR3 reads TGTGCCAGCACCGACAGGGGTAGGACAAACATTCAGTACTTC. This gives the protein CASTDRGRTNIQYF.

The chain uses TRBV6-5 and TRBJ2-3; 9 nucleotides align to TRBD1. Germline loops: CDR1 MNHEY, CDR2 SVGAGI. The CDR3 has 14 residues. The J segment lost 5 bases and the V segment lost 6 bases, leaving 6 bases of the junction unmatched. Written as DNA, the CDR3 is TGTGCCAGCAGCAACAGGGGGCATCAAGATACGCAGTATTTT. It yields the protein CASSNRGHQDTQYF.

Within the sample, this clone is medium-sized (0.01 to 0.1%). The V and J genes are TRBV21-1 and TRBJ2-2; TRBD2 reflects the table's D call only, with no check against the DNA. TRBV21-1 is tagged as a pseudogene. This CDR3 region has 18 residues. The CDR3 loop reads CASSSRGLAGVRGGELFF. Here the CDR3 DNA reads TGTGCCAGCAGCAGCCGGGGACTAGCGGGAGTTCGGGGCGGGGAGCTGTTTTTT.

CDR3 sequence reads: CASSLRGLKELFF. CDR3 in DNA: TGTGCCAGTAGTCTGAGGGGGCTCAAGGAGCTGTTTTTT. The chain links TRBV19 to TRBJ2-2; 7 bases map to TRBD1. Germline lookup yields CDR1 LNHDA and CDR2 SQIVND (reference sequence). CDR3 size: 13 residues. Trimming at V came to 5 bases and at J to 10 bases, leaving 7 bases not matched to a gene.